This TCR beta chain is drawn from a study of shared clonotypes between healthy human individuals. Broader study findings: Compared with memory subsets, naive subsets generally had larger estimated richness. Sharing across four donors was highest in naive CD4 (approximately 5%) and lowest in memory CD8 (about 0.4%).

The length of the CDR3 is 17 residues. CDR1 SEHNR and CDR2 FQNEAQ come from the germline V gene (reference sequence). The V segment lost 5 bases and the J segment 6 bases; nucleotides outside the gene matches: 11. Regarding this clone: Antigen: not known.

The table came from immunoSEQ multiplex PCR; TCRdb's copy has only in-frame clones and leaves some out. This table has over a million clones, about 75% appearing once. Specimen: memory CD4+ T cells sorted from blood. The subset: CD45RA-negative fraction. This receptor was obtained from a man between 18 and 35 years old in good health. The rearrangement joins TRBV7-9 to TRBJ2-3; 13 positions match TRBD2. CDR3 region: CASSPGTSGALGDTQYF. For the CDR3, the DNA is TGTGCCAGCAGCCCCGGGACTAGCGGGGCGCTGGGGGATACGCAGTATTTT. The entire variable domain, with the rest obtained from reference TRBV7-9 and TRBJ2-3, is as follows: DTGVSQNPRHKITKRGQNVTFRCDPISEHNRLYWYRQTLGQGPEFLTYFQNEAQLEKSRLLSDRFSAERPKGSFSTLEIQRTEQGDSAMYLCASSPGTSGALGDTQYFGPGTRLTVL.